The T cell receptor beta chain described here comes from a study of T-cell reconstitution after alpha-beta-depleted transplantation in children. Study conclusions and caveats: Newly produced T cells mostly accounted for T-cell counts and diversity one year post-transplant. Where alpha-beta T cells came from about two months after transplant was reportedly several hundred expanded graft clones. Elevated TCRbeta diversity at day 60 was traced, in some patients, to surviving recipient T cells and thymic progenitors.

V gave up 0 bases and J gave up 0 bases; unmatched junction bases: 6. The V gene's germline CDR1 is SGHKS and CDR2 YYEKEE (reference sequence). CDR3 length: 18 amino acids. The table lists this clonotype with a few counts. Its cognate antigen is unknown. Preparing the TCRbeta library involved the use of unique molecular identifiers. TCRdb re-analysed the PCR reads in MiXCR, keeping a single row per CDR3 protein. This table has 200,000 to 250,000 distinct CDR3 sequences, about 6.6% appearing once. This sequence was found in a boy aged 2 to 9 with acute lymphoblastic leukemia, due to receive a stem cell transplant. The V call is TRBV5-5, the J call TRBJ2-6; 7 nucleotides align to TRBD1. Sequenced material: PBMCs, taken before TCRalphabeta/CD19-depleted stem cell transplant. The CDR3, as DNA: TGTGCCAGCAGCTTGGACGGCAGGGGGTCCTCTGGGGCCAACGTCCTGACTTTC. It is translated as CASSLDGRGSSGANVLTF.